This TCR beta chain originates from a study of post-analysis software for immune sequencing data. Study conclusions and caveats: Among multiple sclerosis patients, normalized Chao1 diversity was significantly below that of controls. Roughly five TRBV segments appeared more often in patients than in controls, and TRBV5-6, TRBV5-1 and TRBV20-1 were among these.

The CDR3 totals 15 residues. Trimming took 8 bases from V and 2 from J, leaving 17 bases between them. The TCR beta cDNA libraries carried unique molecular identifiers. TCRdb re-analysed the PCR reads in MiXCR, keeping a single row per CDR3 protein. The table shows 600,000 to 750,000 distinct CDR3 sequences, with roughly three fifths occurring only once. For this clonotype: Its specificity is unknown.

The chain is built from TRBV12-3 or TRBV12-4 and TRBJ2-3; tentatively, D is TRBD1 or TRBD2 (6 bases each). This clonotype was sampled from a girl between 2 and 10 years old with multiple sclerosis. The source material was blood. DNA for the CDR3: TGTGCCAGCCAGAAGGGGGGCCCATACACAGATACGCAGTATTTT. Encoded protein: CASQKGGPYTDTQYF.